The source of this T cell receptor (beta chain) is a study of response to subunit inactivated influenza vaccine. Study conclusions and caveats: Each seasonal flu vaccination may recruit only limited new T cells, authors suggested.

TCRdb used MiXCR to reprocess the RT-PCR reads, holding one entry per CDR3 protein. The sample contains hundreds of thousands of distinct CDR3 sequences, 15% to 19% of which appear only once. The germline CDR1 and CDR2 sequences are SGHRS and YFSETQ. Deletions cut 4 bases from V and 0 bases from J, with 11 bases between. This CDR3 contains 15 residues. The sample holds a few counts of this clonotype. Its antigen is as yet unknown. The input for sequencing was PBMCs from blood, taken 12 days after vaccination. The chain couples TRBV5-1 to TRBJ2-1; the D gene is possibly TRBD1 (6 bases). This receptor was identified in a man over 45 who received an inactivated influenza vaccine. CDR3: CASSPLDSSYNEQFF. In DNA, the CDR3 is TGCGCCAGCAGCCCCCTGGACAGCTCCTACAATGAGCAGTTCTTC.